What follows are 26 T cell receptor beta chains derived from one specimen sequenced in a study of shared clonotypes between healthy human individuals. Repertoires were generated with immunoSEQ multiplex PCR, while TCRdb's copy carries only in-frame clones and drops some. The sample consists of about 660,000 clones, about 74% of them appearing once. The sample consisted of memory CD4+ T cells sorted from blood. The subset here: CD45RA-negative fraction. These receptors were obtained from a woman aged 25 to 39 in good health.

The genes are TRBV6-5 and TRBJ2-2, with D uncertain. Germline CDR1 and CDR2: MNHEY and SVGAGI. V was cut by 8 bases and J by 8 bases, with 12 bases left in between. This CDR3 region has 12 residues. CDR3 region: CASSKHGGELFF. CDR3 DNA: TGTGCCAGCTCAAAACACGGGGGGGAGCTGTTTTTT.

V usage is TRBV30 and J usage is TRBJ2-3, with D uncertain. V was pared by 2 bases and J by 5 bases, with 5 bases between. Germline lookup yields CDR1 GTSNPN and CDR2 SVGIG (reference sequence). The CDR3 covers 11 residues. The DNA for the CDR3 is TGTGCCTGGAGTCGTGGAGATACGCAGTATTTT. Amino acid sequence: CAWSRGDTQYF.

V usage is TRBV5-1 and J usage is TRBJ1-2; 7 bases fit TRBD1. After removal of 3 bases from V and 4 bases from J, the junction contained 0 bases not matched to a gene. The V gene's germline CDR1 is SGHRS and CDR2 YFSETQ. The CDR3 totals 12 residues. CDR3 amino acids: CASSSGGYGYTF. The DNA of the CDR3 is TGCGCCAGCAGCTCAGGGGGCTATGGCTACACCTTC.

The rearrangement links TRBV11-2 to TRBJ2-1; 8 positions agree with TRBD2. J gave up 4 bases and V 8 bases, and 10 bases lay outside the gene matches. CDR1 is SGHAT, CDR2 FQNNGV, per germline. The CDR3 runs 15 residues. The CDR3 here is CASRLTSGRYNEQFF. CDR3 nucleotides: TGTGCCAGCCGACTAACTAGCGGCAGATACAATGAGCAGTTCTTC.

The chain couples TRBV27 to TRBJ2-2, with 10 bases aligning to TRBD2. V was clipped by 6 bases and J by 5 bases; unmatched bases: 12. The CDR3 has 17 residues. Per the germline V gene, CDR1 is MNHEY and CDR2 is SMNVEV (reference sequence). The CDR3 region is CASSLPPRAGGTGELFF. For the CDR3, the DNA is TGTGCCAGCAGCTTACCTCCCCGAGCGGGAGGGACCGGGGAGCTGTTTTTT.

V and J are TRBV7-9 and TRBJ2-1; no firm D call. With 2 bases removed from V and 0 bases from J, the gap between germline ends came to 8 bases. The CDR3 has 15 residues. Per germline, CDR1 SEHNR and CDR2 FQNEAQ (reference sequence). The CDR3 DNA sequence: TGTGCCAGCAGCTTAACCGACAACTCCTACAATGAGCAGTTCTTC. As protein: CASSLTDNSYNEQFF. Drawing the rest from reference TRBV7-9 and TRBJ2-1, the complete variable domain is DTGVSQNPRHKITKRGQNVTFRCDPISEHNRLYWYRQTLGQGPEFLTYFQNEAQLEKSRLLSDRFSAERPKGSFSTLEIQRTEQGDSAMYLCASSLTDNSYNEQFFGPGTRLTVL.

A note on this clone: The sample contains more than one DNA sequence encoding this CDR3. CDR3 in amino acids: CASSRGTVGTEAFF. CDR3 nucleotides: TGCGCCAGCAGCAGAGGGACAGTTGGAACTGAAGCTTTCTTT. The chain joins TRBV5-1 to TRBJ1-1, with 7 bases that match TRBD1. Per germline, CDR1 SGHRS and CDR2 YFSETQ. V was clipped by 4 bases and J by 5 bases; unmatched bases: 8. The CDR3 extends over 14 amino acids.

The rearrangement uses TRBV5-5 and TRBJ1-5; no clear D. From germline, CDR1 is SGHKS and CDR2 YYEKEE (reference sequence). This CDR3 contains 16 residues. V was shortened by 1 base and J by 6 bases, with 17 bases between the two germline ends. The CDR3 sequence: CASSLIGPPGGQPQHF. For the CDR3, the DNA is TGTGCCAGCAGCTTGATAGGGCCCCCAGGAGGTCAGCCCCAGCATTTT.

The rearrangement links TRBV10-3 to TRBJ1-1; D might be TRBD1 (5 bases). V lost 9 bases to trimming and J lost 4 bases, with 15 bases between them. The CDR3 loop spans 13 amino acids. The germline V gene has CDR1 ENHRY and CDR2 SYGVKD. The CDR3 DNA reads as TGTGCCATGCAACAGGCTGTTACCACTGAAGCTTTCTTT. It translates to CAMQQAVTTEAFF.

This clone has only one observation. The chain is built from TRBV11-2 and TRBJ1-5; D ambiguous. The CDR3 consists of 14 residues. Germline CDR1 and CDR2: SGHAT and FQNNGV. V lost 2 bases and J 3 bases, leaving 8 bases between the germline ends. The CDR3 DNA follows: TGTGCCAGCAGCTTAAACAGAGTCAATCAGCCCCAGCATTTT. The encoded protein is CASSLNRVNQPQHF. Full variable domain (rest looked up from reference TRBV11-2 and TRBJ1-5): EAGVAQSPRYKIIEKRQSVAFWCNPISGHATLYWYQQILGQGPKLLIQFQNNGVVDDSQLPKDRFSAERLKGVDSTLKIQPAKLEDSAVYLCASSLNRVNQPQHFGDGTRLSIL.

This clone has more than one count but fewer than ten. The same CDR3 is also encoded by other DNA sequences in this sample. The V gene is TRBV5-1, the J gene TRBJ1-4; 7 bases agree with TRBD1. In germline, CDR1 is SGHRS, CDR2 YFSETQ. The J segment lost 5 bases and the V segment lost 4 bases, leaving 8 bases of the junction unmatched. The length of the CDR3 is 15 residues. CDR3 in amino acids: CASSLGDRDNEKLFF. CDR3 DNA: TGCGCCAGCAGCCTTGGGGACAGAGACAATGAAAAACTGTTTTTT.

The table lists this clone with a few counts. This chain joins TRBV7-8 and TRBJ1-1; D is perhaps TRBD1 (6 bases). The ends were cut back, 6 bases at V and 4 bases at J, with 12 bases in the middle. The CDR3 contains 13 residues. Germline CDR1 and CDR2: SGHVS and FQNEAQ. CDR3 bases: TGTGCCAGCAGACCAGGGGTAGGCACTGAAGCTTTCTTT. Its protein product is CASRPGVGTEAFF. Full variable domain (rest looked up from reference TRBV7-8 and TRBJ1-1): GAGVSQSPRYKVAKRGQDVALRCDPISGHVSLFWYQQALGQGPEFLTYFQNEAQLDKSGLPSDRFFAERPEGSVSTLKIQRTQQEDSAVYLCASRPGVGTEAFFGQGTRLTVV.

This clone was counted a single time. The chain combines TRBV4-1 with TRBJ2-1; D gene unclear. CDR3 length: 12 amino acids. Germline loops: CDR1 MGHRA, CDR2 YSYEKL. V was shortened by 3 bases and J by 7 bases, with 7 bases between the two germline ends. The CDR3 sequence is CASSHPRNEQFF. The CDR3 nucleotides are TGCGCCAGCAGCCATCCCCGGAATGAGCAGTTCTTC.

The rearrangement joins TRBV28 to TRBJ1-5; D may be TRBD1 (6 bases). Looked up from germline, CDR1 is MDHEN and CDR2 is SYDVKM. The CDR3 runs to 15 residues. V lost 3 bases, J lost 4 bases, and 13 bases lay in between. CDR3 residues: CASSFPGAANQPQHF. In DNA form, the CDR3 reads TGTGCCAGCAGTTTCCCAGGGGCCGCTAATCAGCCCCAGCATTTT.

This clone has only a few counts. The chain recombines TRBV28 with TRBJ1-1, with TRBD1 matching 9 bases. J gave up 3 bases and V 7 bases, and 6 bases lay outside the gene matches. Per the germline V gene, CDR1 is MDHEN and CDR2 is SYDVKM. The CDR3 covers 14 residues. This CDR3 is CASIPRQGDTEAFF. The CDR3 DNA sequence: TGTGCCAGCATCCCTCGACAGGGGGACACTGAAGCTTTCTTT.

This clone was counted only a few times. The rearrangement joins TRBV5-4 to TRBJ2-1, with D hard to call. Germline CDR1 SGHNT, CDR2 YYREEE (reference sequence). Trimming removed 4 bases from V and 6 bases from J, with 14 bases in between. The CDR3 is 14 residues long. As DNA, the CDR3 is TGTGCCAGCAGCCGAGGACCCCCGGGCAATGAGCAGTTCTTC. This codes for CASSRGPPGNEQFF.

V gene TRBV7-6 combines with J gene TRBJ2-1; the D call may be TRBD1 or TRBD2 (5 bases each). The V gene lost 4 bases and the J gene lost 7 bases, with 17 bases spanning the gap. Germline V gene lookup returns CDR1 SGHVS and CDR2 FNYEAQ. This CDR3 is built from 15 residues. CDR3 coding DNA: TGTGCCAGCAGCTCACACCGGGACCCGACGAATGAGCAGTTCTTC. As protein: CASSSHRDPTNEQFF.

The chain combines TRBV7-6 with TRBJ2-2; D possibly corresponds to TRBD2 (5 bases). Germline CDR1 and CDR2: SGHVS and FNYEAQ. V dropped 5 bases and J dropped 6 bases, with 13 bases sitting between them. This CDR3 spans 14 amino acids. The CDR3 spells CASSKTGTAGELFF. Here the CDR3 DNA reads TGTGCCAGCAGCAAAACGGGAACGGCCGGGGAGCTGTTTTTT.

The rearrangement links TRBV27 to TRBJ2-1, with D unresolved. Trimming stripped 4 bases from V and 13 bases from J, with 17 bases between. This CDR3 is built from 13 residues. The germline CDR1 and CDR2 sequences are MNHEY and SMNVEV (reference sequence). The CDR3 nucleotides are TGTGCCAGCAGTTCCCTGGACCGCGCATATCAGTTCTTC. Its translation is CASSSLDRAYQFF.

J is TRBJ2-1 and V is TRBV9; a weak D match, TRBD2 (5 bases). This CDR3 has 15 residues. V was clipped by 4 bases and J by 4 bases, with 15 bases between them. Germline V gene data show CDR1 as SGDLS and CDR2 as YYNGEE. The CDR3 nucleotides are TGTGCCAGCAGCACTACCCCAGCGGAGTACAATGAGCAGTTCTTC. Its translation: CASSTTPAEYNEQFF.

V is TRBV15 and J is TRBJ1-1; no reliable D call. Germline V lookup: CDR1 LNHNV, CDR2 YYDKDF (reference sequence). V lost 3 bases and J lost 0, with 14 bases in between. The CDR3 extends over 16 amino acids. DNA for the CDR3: TGTGCCACCAGCAGTCCCAGCCCATGGATGAACACTGAAGCTTTCTTT. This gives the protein CATSSPSPWMNTEAFF.

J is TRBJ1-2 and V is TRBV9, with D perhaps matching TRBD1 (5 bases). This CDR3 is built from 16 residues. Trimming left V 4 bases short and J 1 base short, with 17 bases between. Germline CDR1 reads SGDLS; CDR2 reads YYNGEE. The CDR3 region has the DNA TGTGCCAGCAGCCCTAATTCCGGGACCGTTAACTATGGCTACACCTTC. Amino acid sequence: CASSPNSGTVNYGYTF.

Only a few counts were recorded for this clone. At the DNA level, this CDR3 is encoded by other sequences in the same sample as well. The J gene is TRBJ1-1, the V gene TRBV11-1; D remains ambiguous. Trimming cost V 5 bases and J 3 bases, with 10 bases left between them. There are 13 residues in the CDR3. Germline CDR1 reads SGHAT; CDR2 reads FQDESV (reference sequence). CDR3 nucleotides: TGTGCCAGCAGCCCACAGCGGGACACTGAAGCTTTCTTT. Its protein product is CASSPQRDTEAFF.

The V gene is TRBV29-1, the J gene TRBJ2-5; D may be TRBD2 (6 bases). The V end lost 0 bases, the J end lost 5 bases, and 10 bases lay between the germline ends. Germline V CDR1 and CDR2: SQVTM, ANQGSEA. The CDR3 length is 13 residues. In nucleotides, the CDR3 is TGCAGCGTTGAAGATCGGGGGTTTGAGACCCAGTACTTC. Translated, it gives CSVEDRGFETQYF.

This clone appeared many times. The CDR3 is CASRTAGSRTPLHF. The CDR3 DNA follows: TGTGCCAGCAGGACCGCCGGGAGTAGGACACCCCTCCACTTT. The chain is built from TRBV11-2 and TRBJ1-6; D is undetermined. The V and J ends lost 6 bases and 11 bases respectively, with 17 bases between them. The germline CDR1 and CDR2 sequences are SGHAT and FQNNGV. The CDR3 sequence is 14 residues long. The complete variable domain, with remaining parts taken from reference TRBV11-2 and TRBJ1-6, reads EAGVAQSPRYKIIEKRQSVAFWCNPISGHATLYWYQQILGQGPKLLIQFQNNGVVDDSQLPKDRFSAERLKGVDSTLKIQPAKLEDSAVYLCASRTAGSRTPLHFGNGTRLTVT.

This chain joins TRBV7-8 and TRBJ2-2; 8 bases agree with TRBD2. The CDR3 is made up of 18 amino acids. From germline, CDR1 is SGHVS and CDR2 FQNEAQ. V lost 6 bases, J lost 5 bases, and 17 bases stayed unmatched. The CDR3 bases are TGTGCCAGCAGTTATCGGGAGGGCCGATGGATTGGAACCGGGGAGCTGTTTTTT. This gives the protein CASSYREGRWIGTGELFF.